This TCR beta chain was obtained from a study of cytomegalovirus exposure and HLA in healthy donors. Broader study findings: Both high specificity and high sensitivity reportedly marked the classifier's diagnosis of cytomegalovirus status. Among donors in an Asian-associated ancestry cluster, a later analysis reportedly found fewer N-insertions than the roughly 700-donor mean. In a later analysis, TCR association rates varied by HLA locus: DRB1 most, HLA-C fewest. Cytomegalovirus association was listed for 150 to 200 TCR beta chains.

Germline CDR1 and CDR2: SGDLS and YYNGEE. The V and J ends lost 4 bases and 7 bases respectively, with 15 bases between them. CDR3 size: 14 residues. In the PCR, 60 Vbeta and 13 Jbeta primers were used. Method: immunoSEQ multiplex PCR; TCRdb's copy keeps in-frame clones and lacks some. The sample yields some 180,000 clones, about 85% seen once. Notes on this clone: Its antigen remains unknown.

The sample consisted of PBMCs. This sequence was found in a girl aged 10-17 years in good health and CMV-seropositive. This chain links TRBV9 with TRBJ2-1; D call uncertain. CDR3: CASSRVEMVNEQFF. DNA for the CDR3: TGTGCCAGCAGCCGGGTGGAAATGGTGAATGAGCAGTTCTTC.